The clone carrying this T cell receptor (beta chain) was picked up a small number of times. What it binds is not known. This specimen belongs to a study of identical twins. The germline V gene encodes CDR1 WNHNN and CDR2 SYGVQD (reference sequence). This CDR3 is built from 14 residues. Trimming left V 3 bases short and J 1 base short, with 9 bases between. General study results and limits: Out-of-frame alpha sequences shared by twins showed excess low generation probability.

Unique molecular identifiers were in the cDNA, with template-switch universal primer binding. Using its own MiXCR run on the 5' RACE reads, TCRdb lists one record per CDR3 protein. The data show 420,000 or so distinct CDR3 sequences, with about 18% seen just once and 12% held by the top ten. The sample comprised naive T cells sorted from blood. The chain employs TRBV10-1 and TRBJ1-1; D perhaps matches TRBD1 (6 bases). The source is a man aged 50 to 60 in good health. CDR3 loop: CASSEMGQNTEAFF. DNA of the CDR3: TGCGCCAGCAGTGAAATGGGACAGAACACTGAAGCTTTCTTT.